The present T cell receptor (beta chain) was sequenced within a study of Ad26.COV2.S vaccination and SARS-CoV-2 variants. Libraries were prepared by immunoSEQ multiplex PCR; TCRdb keeps only in-frame clonotypes and omits some of them. The data show hundreds of thousands of clones, around 90% seen once. Regarding this clone: Antigen unknown.

Regarding the study as a whole: Spike-specific responses of CD8+ and CD4+ T cells were reported to display substantial breadth after vaccination. Possibly, TCR breadth and depth analyses underestimated total T cell responses.

Germline-derived CDR1 and CDR2 are SGHNT and YYREEE (reference sequence). Losses at the gene ends were 4 bases for V and 0 bases for J; bases not matched to a gene: 4. The CDR3 consists of 16 residues. The sequencing here drew on peripheral blood, taken after recovery from COVID-19. The V call is TRBV5-4, the J call TRBJ2-1; 10 bases line up with TRBD2. This receptor was taken from a human donor who had recovered from COVID-19. As DNA, the CDR3 is TGTGCCAGCAGCAAACTAGCGGGGAGCTCCTACAATGAGCAGTTCTTC. It translates to CASSKLAGSSYNEQFF. The full variable domain, with the rest looked up from reference TRBV5-4 and TRBJ2-1, is ETGVTQSPTHLIKTRGQQVTLRCSSQSGHNTVSWYQQALGQGPQFIFQYYREEENGRGNFPPRFSGLQFPNYSSELNVNALELDDSALYLCASSKLAGSSYNEQFFGPGTRLTVL.